These 27 T cell receptor beta chains share one sample of origin, sequenced in a study of blood T cell repertoires in COVID-19 (dated by TCRdb to 2020 to 2022). Libraries were constructed by the immunoSEQ multiplex PCR assay. As stored in TCRdb, this immuneACCESS dataset retains in-frame rearrangements with V and J assigned. A fraction of the clones does not appear; measured against another copy, unresolved V genes explain less than half of the discrepancy, and the remainder lacks a known reason. Counted in this sample were approximately 80,000 clones; 82% of them appeared once. Of the sample, around 29% is held by the ten largest clones. Sequencing was done on a sample of peripheral blood. These TCRs come from a human donor in a cohort sampled during active COVID-19.

This clone was picked up a small number of times. The chain links TRBV7-9 to TRBJ2-7; D gene ambiguous. CDR3 size: 14 residues. The ends were cut back, 0 bases at V and 5 bases at J, with 11 bases in the middle. The germline V gene encodes CDR1 SEHNR and CDR2 FQNEAQ (reference sequence). The CDR3 region has the DNA TGTGCCAGCAGCTTAGCGGGCGTTGGCGACGAGCAGTACTTC. As protein: CASSLAGVGDEQYF.

The chain carries TRBV5-1 and TRBJ2-1; TRBD1 agrees at 7 bases. Trimming took 7 bases from V and 7 from J; bases not matched to a gene: 2. Germline-derived CDR1 and CDR2 are SGHRS and YFSETQ. The CDR3 covers 11 residues. The CDR3 sequence: CASQTGNEQFF. The CDR3 DNA reads as TGCGCCAGCCAGACAGGGAATGAGCAGTTCTTC. Full variable domain (rest looked up from reference TRBV5-1 and TRBJ2-1): KAGVTQTPRYLIKTRGQQVTLSCSPISGHRSVSWYQQTPGQGLQFLFEYFSETQRNKGNFPGRFSGRQFSNSRSEMNVSTLELGDSALYLCASQTGNEQFFGPGTRLTVL.

In this sample, this clone turned up a few times. The chain uses TRBV7-9 and TRBJ1-2; D unresolved. CDR1 and CDR2 from the germline V gene are SEHNR and FQNEAQ (reference sequence). The CDR3 extends over 13 amino acids. Trimming stripped 1 base from V and 7 bases from J, with 10 bases between. The CDR3 spells CASSLGGLAGYTF. CDR3 nucleotides: TGTGCCAGCAGCTTAGGAGGGTTGGCTGGCTACACCTTC.

The rearrangement uses TRBV19 and TRBJ1-1; no reliable D call. CDR3 length equals 13 residues. Germline CDR1 is LNHDA and CDR2 is SQIVND (reference sequence). Trimming took off 5 bases at V and 1 base at J, with 8 bases between the two ends. CDR3 DNA sequence: TGTGCCAGTAGTCTTCGGGGGAACACTGAAGCTTTCTTT. Amino acid sequence: CASSLRGNTEAFF.

The rearrangement joins TRBV10-2 to TRBJ2-2, with D hard to call. CDR1 and CDR2 from the germline V gene are WSHSY and SAAADI. Trimming removed 6 bases at V and 4 bases at J, with 6 bases between. This CDR3 is built from 12 residues. The DNA for the CDR3 is TGCGCCAGCAGCGGGTTCACCGGGGAGCTGTTTTTT. It translates to CASSGFTGELFF.

The genes are TRBV6-6 and TRBJ2-1; 8 positions match TRBD2. The CDR3 extends over 14 amino acids. Germline assignment: CDR1 MNHNY and CDR2 SVGAGI (reference sequence). J gave up 4 bases and V 4 bases, and 3 bases lay outside the gene matches. The CDR3: CASSFGGGYNEQFF. CDR3 bases: TGTGCCAGCAGTTTCGGCGGGGGGTACAATGAGCAGTTCTTC.

CDR3 bases: TGTGCCAGCAGCGCCAGGATACAGGGGCTCCCCGGGGAGCTGTTTTTT. Its translation is CASSARIQGLPGELFF. The chain employs TRBV9 and TRBJ2-2, with 7 bases matching TRBD1. Germline V gene sequence: CDR1 SGDLS, CDR2 YYNGEE. The CDR3 is 16 amino acids. V shed 3 bases and J 6 bases; nucleotides not matched to a gene: 11.

In regard to this clone: At the DNA level, this CDR3 is encoded by other sequences in the same sample as well. V usage is TRBV11-2 and J usage is TRBJ1-2, with 7 bases aligning to TRBD1. CDR3 length: 13 residues. The V segment lost 5 bases and the J segment 4 bases; nucleotides outside the gene matches: 4. Germline V gives CDR1 SGHAT, CDR2 FQNNGV. In nucleotides, the CDR3 is TGTGCCAGCAGCCCTGCAGGGGGCTATGGCTACACCTTC. Translated, it gives CASSPAGGYGYTF.

The rearrangement uses TRBV9 and TRBJ1-2, with 11 bases matching TRBD1. This CDR3 comprises 17 residues. V shed 4 bases and J 2 bases; nucleotides not matched to a gene: 10. CDR1 is SGDLS and CDR2 is YYNGEE in the germline V gene. The CDR3 sequence is CASSPTDRGRINYGYTF. DNA of the CDR3: TGTGCCAGCAGCCCTACGGACAGGGGGCGTATCAACTATGGCTACACCTTC.

In DNA form, the CDR3 reads TGCGCCAGCAGCCCAGGAAGGACAGGAGGAAAACTAGGTGAAGCTTTCTTT. Translating it yields CASSPGRTGGKLGEAFF. This chain uses TRBV4-1 with TRBJ1-1; 7 positions agree with TRBD1. V lost 4 bases and J lost 7; bases outside the gene matches: 18. The CDR3 length is 17 residues. CDR1 MGHRA and CDR2 YSYEKL come from the germline V gene.

The chain carries TRBV19 and TRBJ1-4, with TRBD1 matching 11 bases. V lost 7 bases to trimming and J lost 8 bases; unmatched junction nucleotides: 15. The CDR3 length is 17 residues. Germline V gives CDR1 LNHDA, CDR2 SQIVND (reference sequence). In DNA form, the CDR3 reads TGTGCCAGTACCCTCGGGACAGGGGGGGACGAGGGAGAAAAACTGTTTTTT. Translating gives CASTLGTGGDEGEKLFF.

In its sample, this clone was seen once. V gene TRBV7-9 combines with J gene TRBJ2-3; D possibly corresponds to TRBD2 (5 bases). Looked up from germline, CDR1 is SEHNR and CDR2 is FQNEAQ (reference sequence). This CDR3 is built from 16 residues. V shed 1 base and J shed 0 bases, with 11 bases lying between them. The chain's CDR3 is CASSLGSGTSTDTQYF. The CDR3, as DNA: TGTGCCAGCAGCTTAGGGTCGGGAACTAGCACAGATACGCAGTATTTT. Full variable domain (missing parts from reference TRBV7-9 and TRBJ2-3): DTGVSQNPRHKITKRGQNVTFRCDPISEHNRLYWYRQTLGQGPEFLTYFQNEAQLEKSRLLSDRFSAERPKGSFSTLEIQRTEQGDSAMYLCASSLGSGTSTDTQYFGPGTRLTVL.

This clone was counted a few times. The gene calls are TRBV2 and TRBJ2-7; D is unclear. Trimming stripped 3 bases from V and 1 base from J, with 4 bases between. The CDR3 has 12 residues. Germline V gene lookup returns CDR1 SNHLY and CDR2 FYNNEI. The CDR3 DNA reads TGTGCCAGCAGTGATGAGTCCTACGAGCAGTACTTC. It is translated as CASSDESYEQYF.

The chain is built from TRBV7-9 and TRBJ1-2; TRBD1 aligns across 9 bases. CDR3 size: 12 residues. The V gene's germline CDR1 is SEHNR and CDR2 FQNEAQ (reference sequence). V shed 5 bases, J shed 7 bases, and the junction held 2 bases outside the gene matches. CDR3 DNA sequence: TGTGCCAGCAGCCCGACAGGGGGTGGCTACACCTTC. This codes for CASSPTGGGYTF.

The chain uses TRBV7-9 and TRBJ1-4; unclear D gene. Germline V gives CDR1 SEHNR, CDR2 FQNEAQ (reference sequence). Trimming took off 2 bases at V and 7 bases at J, with 11 bases between the two ends. The CDR3 sequence is 14 residues long. CDR3 in DNA: TGTGCCAGCAGCTTACTCCTTGGTAGTGAAAAACTGTTTTTT. It encodes CASSLLLGSEKLFF.

V gene TRBV10-3 combines with J gene TRBJ1-5; weak D call: TRBD1 (5 bases). This CDR3 region has 15 residues. V was trimmed by 4 bases and J by 0 bases, leaving 10 bases between them. Germline V CDR1 and CDR2: ENHRY, SYGVKD. CDR3 loop: CAISVGQNSNQPQHF. The CDR3 region has the DNA TGTGCCATCAGTGTGGGGCAGAATAGCAATCAGCCCCAGCATTTT.

This chain uses TRBV15 with TRBJ1-2; the D gene is possibly TRBD1 (6 bases). The CDR3 loop spans 14 amino acids. V was shortened by 5 bases and J by 0 bases, with 10 bases between the two germline ends. The V gene's germline CDR1 is LNHNV and CDR2 YYDKDF (reference sequence). CDR3 protein: CATSRDIANYGYTF. CDR3 DNA sequence: TGTGCCACCAGCCGGGACATTGCTAACTATGGCTACACCTTC.

This clone came up once. This chain links TRBV12-3 or TRBV12-4 with TRBJ2-1; D may be TRBD1 (6 bases). The CDR3 has 13 amino acids. V lost 2 bases to trimming and J lost 8 bases, with 10 bases between them. The CDR3 nucleotides read TGTGCCAGCAGTTTACGAGGGGGAGATGAGCAGTTCTTC. Translating gives CASSLRGGDEQFF.

The V gene is TRBV5-4, the J gene TRBJ2-3; 8 nucleotides line up with TRBD1. Losses at the gene ends were 3 bases for V and 6 bases for J; bases not matched to a gene: 3. Germline V CDR1 and CDR2: SGHNT, YYREEE (reference sequence). The CDR3 has 13 residues. CDR3 sequence: CASSSQGEDTQYF. Written as DNA, the CDR3 is TGTGCCAGCAGCTCACAGGGGGAGGATACGCAGTATTTT.

The chain recombines TRBV30 with TRBJ2-2; D not certain. Per the germline V gene, CDR1 is GTSNPN and CDR2 is SVGIG (reference sequence). With 2 bases removed from V and 6 bases from J, the gap between germline ends came to 16 bases. The CDR3 consists of 15 residues. The CDR3 coding sequence is TGTGCCTGGAGTTCCACTCGGAGTTGGTCCGGGGAGCTGTTTTTT. Protein: CAWSSTRSWSGELFF.

This sequence joins TRBV14 and TRBJ2-5, with 8 bases aligning to TRBD2. Germline CDR1 SGHDN, CDR2 FVKESK. Trimming took 4 bases from V and 4 from J; bases not matched to a gene: 5. This CDR3 has 14 amino acids. CDR3 region: CASSPAGEGETQYF. In nucleotides, the CDR3 is TGTGCCAGCAGCCCAGCGGGGGAGGGAGAGACCCAGTACTTC.

This clone was detected a few times. The chain couples TRBV7-9 to TRBJ1-2, with TRBD1 identical over 8 bases. Per germline, CDR1 SEHNR and CDR2 FQNEAQ (reference sequence). The CDR3 has 15 amino acids. V was pared by 5 bases and J by 4 bases, with 9 bases of the junction left unmatched. The DNA for the CDR3 is TGTGCCAGCAGCGCCTCCCCTGACAGGGGCTATGGCTACACCTTC. Its translation is CASSASPDRGYGYTF.

V usage is TRBV3-1 (or the pseudogene TRBV3-2) and J usage is TRBJ2-5; 7 bases are a match to TRBD2. Germline trimming cut 3 bases from V and 4 bases from J; bases unmatched to any gene: 5. The CDR3 loop spans 14 amino acids. Germline CDR1 reads LGHDT; CDR2 reads YNNKEL (reference sequence). CDR3 sequence (DNA): TGTGCCAGCAGCCATGCGGGGGAGGGAGAGACCCAGTACTTC. This sequence encodes CASSHAGEGETQYF.

This chain connects TRBV9 to TRBJ2-1; a weak D match, TRBD1 (6 bases). Deletions cut 3 bases from V and 0 bases from J, with 13 bases between. CDR1 is SGDLS and CDR2 is YYNGEE in the germline V gene. The CDR3 length is 16 residues. In DNA form, the CDR3 reads TGTGCCAGCAGCGCCCGTTCAGGGGCCTCCTACAATGAGCAGTTCTTC. Translation gives CASSARSGASYNEQFF.

The chain joins TRBV18 to TRBJ1-4, with D perhaps TRBD1 (5 bases). The V end was cut by 3 bases, the J end by 0 bases, with 11 bases between. Germline V gene sequence: CDR1 KGHSH, CDR2 LQKENI. The CDR3 spans 16 residues. DNA of the CDR3: TGTGCCAGCTCACCCTGGGGGGAGACAACTAATGAAAAACTGTTTTTT. This gives the protein CASSPWGETTNEKLFF. Combining the CDR3 with reference TRBV18 and TRBJ1-4 gives the whole variable domain NAGVMQNPRHLVRRRGQEARLRCSPMKGHSHVYWYRQLPEEGLKFMVYLQKENIIDESGMPKERFSAEFPKEGPSILRIQQVVRGDSAAYFCASSPWGETTNEKLFFGSGTQLSVL.

The rearrangement links TRBV4-1 to TRBJ1-6, with 9 bases fitting TRBD1. V shed 2 bases, J shed 7 bases, and the junction held 6 bases outside the gene matches. Germline CDR1 MGHRA, CDR2 YSYEKL. The CDR3 is 16 residues long. The CDR3 DNA reads TGCGCCAGCAGCCAAACGTCCGGGACAGGGAATTCACCCCTCCACTTT. Its translation: CASSQTSGTGNSPLHF.

The rearrangement uses TRBV6-6 and TRBJ2-3, with a possible D match to TRBD1 (5 bases). Germline V gives CDR1 MNHNY, CDR2 SVGAGI (reference sequence). V was cut by 6 bases and J by 0 bases, with 13 bases left in between. This CDR3 spans 15 amino acids. This CDR3 reads CASSPKGQSTDTQYF. The CDR3 coding sequence is TGTGCCAGCAGCCCCAAGGGGCAGAGCACAGATACGCAGTATTTT.